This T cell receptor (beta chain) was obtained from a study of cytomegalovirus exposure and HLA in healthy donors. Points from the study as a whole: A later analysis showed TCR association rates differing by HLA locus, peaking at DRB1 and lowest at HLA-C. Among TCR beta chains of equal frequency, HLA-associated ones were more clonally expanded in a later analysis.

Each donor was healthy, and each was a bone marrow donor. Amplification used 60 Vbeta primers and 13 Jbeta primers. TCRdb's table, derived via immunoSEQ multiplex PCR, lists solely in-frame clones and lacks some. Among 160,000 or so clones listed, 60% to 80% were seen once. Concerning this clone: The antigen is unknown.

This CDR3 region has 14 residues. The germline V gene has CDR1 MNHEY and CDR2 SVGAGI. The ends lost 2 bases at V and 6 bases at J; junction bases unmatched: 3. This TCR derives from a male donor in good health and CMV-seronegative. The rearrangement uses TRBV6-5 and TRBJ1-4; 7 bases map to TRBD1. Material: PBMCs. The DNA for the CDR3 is TGTGCCAGCAGTTACAAGGGGGCGGATGAAAAACTGTTTTTT. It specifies CASSYKGADEKLFF.